These T cell receptor beta chains were read from a single sample in a study of siplizumab effects on memory and regulatory T cells. The assay was immunoSEQ multiplex PCR, and TCRdb's table has in-frame clones only and misses some. The sample records 100,000 or so clones, just over 90% being singletons. The sample was CD4+ T cells sorted from blood. The receptors were gathered from a human donor in good health. The CDR3 runs from the conserved cysteine through the conserved F or W. D genes are given only for firm matches. The listing skips clone size in some rows; elsewhere it reads once, few, many or a size class.

TRBJ2-5	-	-	TRBV6-5	TGTGCCAGCAGTCCCCGACTGGAACAAGAGACCCAGTACTTC	CASSPRLEQETQYF
TRBJ1-1	-	-	TRBV14	TGTGCCAGCAGCCAAGATTTAGGTTTTGGCACTGAAGCTTTCTTT	CASSQDLGFGTEAFF
TRBJ2-5	-	TRBD2	TRBV30	TGTGCCTGGTTGGGACAGCACAGCGGGGGGACACAAGAGACCCAGTACTTC	CAWLGQHSGGTQETQYF
TRBJ2-3	-	-	TRBV6-6	TGTGCCAGCCGTCAACCTCGGGGCGCAGATACGCAGTATTTT	CASRQPRGADTQYF
TRBJ2-5	-	TRBD1	TRBV7-8	TGTGCCAGCAGCTTAAACAGGGGATATCAAGAGACCCAGTACTTC	CASSLNRGYQETQYF
TRBJ1-2	-	-	TRBV2	TGTGCCAGCAGTGAGCAGGGGCCTTACGAGGGCTACACCTTC	CASSEQGPYEGYTF
TRBJ2-2	once	-	TRBV30	TGTGCCTGGAGTGTACTCGGGAGCGCCGGGGAGCTGTTTTTT	CAWSVLGSAGELFF
TRBJ1-5	-	-	TRBV4-1	TGCGCCAGCAGCCAAGATGCAGGTGGGGGGAATCAGCCCCAGCATTTT	CASSQDAGGGNQPQHF
TRBJ2-5	-	-	TRBV5-4	TGTGCCAGCAGCGCGGCTATATCGCAGGGTTGGGAGACCCAGTACTTC	CASSAAISQGWETQYF
TRBJ1-1	few	-	TRBV30	TGTGCCTGGAGTGTAGGGAGGAACACTGAAGCTTTCTTT	CAWSVGRNTEAFF
TRBJ2-1	-	TRBD2	TRBV11-2	TGTGCCAGCAGCCCCAGCGGGAGTAGTAATGAGCAGTTCTTC	CASSPSGSSNEQFF
TRBJ2-7	-	-	TRBV20-1	TGCAGTGCTAGGGGAGCATATGAGCAGTACTTC	CSARGAYEQYF